This T cell receptor (beta chain) comes out of a study of shared clonotypes between healthy human individuals. Study-wide context: The people who gave samples were two women and a few men aged 18 to 49.

As to this clone: Its specificity is unknown.

The CDR3 consists of 12 residues. V was clipped by 10 bases and J by 6 bases, with 16 bases between them. Germline V lookup: CDR1 MDHEN, CDR2 SYDVKM. In the sorted-subset replicate PCRs, 200 ng DNA, roughly 30,000 T cell genomes, was used. Per the original methods: Quality scores were absent from the junction-only immunoSEQ sequences, so filtering differed. Sequencing used immunoSEQ multiplex PCR; TCRdb keeps in-frame clones, though not all of them. V, J and clone size reflect that table, while D and trimming were determined from the DNA. The sample lists around 600,000 clones; around 97% were seen once. Study-wide results and caveats: A reduction in generation probabilities was seen for non-shared clonotypes relative to those shared by all four donors.

The chain has TRBV28 and TRBJ2-7, with a weak D call TRBD2 (5 bases). Sequences were obtained from naive CD4+ T cells sorted from blood. Noted subset: CD45RA+ positively selected. This sequence was found in a woman in her 30s in good health. The CDR3 DNA follows: TGTGCCACTTCACCTGGACTTCTCGAGCAGTACTTC. It encodes CATSPGLLEQYF.